This T cell receptor (beta chain) was recorded in a study of OX40 agonist ivuxolimab in advanced cancers. Regarding the complete study: Ivuxolimab was a fully human IgG2 agonistic monoclonal antibody targeting the costimulatory receptor OX40 (CD134). Intravenous ivuxolimab was administered to patients every 2 weeks at six dose levels: 0.01, 0.1, 0.3, 1.5, 3 and 10 mg/kg. Among the roughly 50 dose-escalation patients, around 19 had hepatocellular carcinoma, roughly 15 melanoma, 9 renal cell carcinoma and 9 head and neck cancer. In the dose-escalation cohort, 70% to 85% of patients were male, and the mean age was approximately 55 years, with a range of 23 to 79. Patients were allowed to have had prior anti-PD-1, anti-PD-L1 or anti-CTLA-4 therapy, and more than 35% of the dose-escalation patients had been treated with checkpoint inhibitors. Partial responses were achieved by three dose-escalation patients, of whom one had hepatocellular carcinoma and two had cutaneous melanoma. The purpose of peripheral TCRbeta sequencing was to test whether ivuxolimab changed TCR sequence diversity and led to clonal T-cell expansion. The paper reports the monotherapy dose-escalation portion (N of about 54 patients) of the phase I ivuxolimab trial.

Remarks on this clone: This receptor's antigen is unknown. Base quality data are lacking; no much larger clone is found one base away.

The CDR3 starts with the cysteine, ends with the phenylalanine, and has 15 residues. CDR3 DNA only is kept here, 45 bases in frame from base 1. From a lookup of the germline V gene, CDR1 and CDR2 are SGHTA and FQGNSA. Trimming at the junction amounts to 4 bases on V and 0 bases on J, and the germline ends lie 12 bases apart. Points the paper makes about the study in general: Low levels of normalized T-cell clonal expansion were also seen in some patients who did not respond. At doses from 0.1 to 3.0 mg/kg, clonal expansion was seen in both CD4+ and CD8+ blood T cells between baseline and week 6. After ivuxolimab, more expanded clones were found on average in CD8+ T cells than in CD4+ T cells. Partial responders in the 0.1-3.0 mg/kg groups had among the lowest normalized peripheral clonal expansion, especially among CD8+ T cells. The antigen specificity of the peripheral T cells that underwent clonal expansion was not determined.

To sequence the TCRbeta CDR3 region, genomic DNA was isolated from the sorted cells. The immunoSEQ Assay was used to sequence the TCRbeta CDR3 regions. The table comes from immuneACCESS by way of TCRdb, which keeps in-frame sequences with V and J called. Part of the clones is missing from these tables; in studies checked, under half for an unresolved V gene and the rest for unknown reasons. This sample comprises 150,000 to 170,000 clones, roughly 92% of them detected only once. Approximately 0.32% of the sample comes from the top ten. The trial excluded patients who had a history of autoimmune disease or who were on systemic immunosuppression. Peripheral blood for TCR sequencing was collected from all dose cohorts at baseline, on cycle 4 day 1, and on cycle 7 day 1. The samples were drawn from a first-in-human, open-label, multicenter phase I dose-escalation trial of ivuxolimab. Adults with locally advanced or metastatic melanoma, renal cell carcinoma, hepatocellular carcinoma or head and neck squamous cell carcinoma were enrolled in the trial. Before TCR sequencing, CD4+ T cells and CD8+ T cells from peripheral blood were sorted into separate populations.

The starting material was CD4+ or CD8+ T cells sorted from blood, obtained in a trial of the OX40 agonist ivuxolimab. This receptor was identified in an adult with an advanced solid tumor such as melanoma, head and neck, liver or kidney cancer. This chain joins TRBV7-2 to TRBJ1-2; TRBD1 is possibly the D segment (6 matching bases). The encoded CDR3 is CASSSNRAANYGYTF. The DNA sequence follows: TGTGCCAGCAGCTCGAACAGGGCAGCTAACTATGGCTACACCTTC. The full variable domain, with segments outside the CDR3 supplied by the reference TRBV7-2 and TRBJ1-2 proteins, appears as GAGVSQSPSNKVTEKGKDVELRCDPISGHTALYWYRQSLGQGLEFLIYFQGNSAPDKSGLPSDRFSAERTGGSVSTLTIQRTQQEDSAVYLCASSSNRAANYGYTFGSGTRLTVV.